These 22 T cell receptor beta chains originate from one sample sequenced in a study of shared clonotypes between healthy human individuals. Assay: immunoSEQ multiplex PCR; the TCRdb copy retains only in-frame clones and omits some. The sample holds about 1.1 million clones; 75% to 85% are singletons and the top ten take 0.5% to 0.65%. The specimen was memory CD4+ T cells from PBMCs. Noted subset: CD45RA-negative fraction. The origin of the receptors is a man aged 18 to 35 in good health. Some clones in this sample may be carry-over from other donors' samples.

The chain employs TRBV11-2 and TRBJ2-2; tentative D call: TRBD2 (5 bases). V was pared by 1 base and J by 8 bases, with 11 bases between. Germline V gene data show CDR1 as SGHAT and CDR2 as FQNNGV. The CDR3 is 14 residues long. The CDR3 reads CASSLGRESGELFF. The CDR3 bases are TGTGCCAGCAGCTTAGGACGGGAAAGTGGGGAGCTGTTTTTT.

The V call is TRBV27, the J call TRBJ1-2; 8 bases are shared with TRBD1. The V gene's germline CDR1 is MNHEY and CDR2 SMNVEV (reference sequence). V shed 3 bases and J 4 bases; nucleotides not matched to a gene: 4. The CDR3 length is 14 residues. The CDR3 DNA is TGTGCCAGCAGTTTCGGACAGGGCCGCTATGGCTACACCTTC. Translating gives CASSFGQGRYGYTF.

The chain is built from TRBV29-1 and TRBJ2-1, with 7 bases matching TRBD2. The CDR3 covers 22 residues. V shed 3 bases, J shed 1 base, and the junction held 27 bases outside the gene matches. Germline CDR1 reads SQVTM; CDR2 reads ANQGSEA. DNA of the CDR3: TGCAGCGTTGATGACGAGCCTGCGGGAGCCGCTTCTTTTTTATGGTCCTACAATGAGCAGTTCTTC. It is translated as CSVDDEPAGAASFLWSYNEQFF.

The chain has TRBV7-9 and TRBJ1-1; a weak D match, TRBD1 (5 bases). The CDR3 loop spans 13 amino acids. Per the germline V gene, CDR1 is SEHNR and CDR2 is FQNEAQ (reference sequence). Trimming removed 1 base at V and 10 bases at J, with 13 bases between. CDR3 DNA sequence: TGTGCCAGCAGCTTAGAGGTCTTCGGGGGAGCTTTCTTT. It encodes CASSLEVFGGAFF. The full variable domain, with the rest looked up from reference TRBV7-9 and TRBJ1-1, is DTGVSQNPRHKITKRGQNVTFRCDPISEHNRLYWYRQTLGQGPEFLTYFQNEAQLEKSRLLSDRFSAERPKGSFSTLEIQRTEQGDSAMYLCASSLEVFGGAFFGQGTRLTVV.

This chain joins TRBV6-1 and TRBJ1-6; D is perhaps TRBD1 (5 bases). The CDR3 consists of 13 residues. The germline gives CDR1 MNHNS, CDR2 SASEGT. V dropped 5 bases and J dropped 7 bases, with 9 bases sitting between them. Written as DNA, the CDR3 is TGTGCCAGCAGTTGGGAGGGGAATTCACCCCTCCACTTT. It yields the protein CASSWEGNSPLHF.

This clone came up many times. This rearrangement joins TRBV19 to TRBJ2-7, with D possibly TRBD1 on 5 matching bases. Trimming cost V 3 bases and J 8 bases, with 14 bases left between them. Germline V gives CDR1 LNHDA, CDR2 SQIVND (reference sequence). The CDR3 contains 13 residues. CDR3 sequence: CASSMTVWGKQYF. Written as DNA, the CDR3 is TGTGCCAGTAGTATGACAGTCTGGGGCAAGCAGTACTTC.

V is TRBV19 and J is TRBJ2-1; TRBD2 aligns across 13 bases. The CDR3 contains 18 residues. Germline-derived CDR1 and CDR2 are LNHDA and SQIVND (reference sequence). With 2 bases clipped from V and 8 bases from J, the junction kept 12 bases outside the gene matches. The chain's CDR3 is CASSISGLAGPREDEQFF. Written as DNA, the CDR3 is TGTGCCAGTAGTATATCGGGACTAGCGGGGCCCAGGGAGGATGAGCAGTTCTTC.

This clone came up a few times. The gene calls are TRBV10-1 and TRBJ2-7; perhaps TRBD1 as D (5 bases). The V gene's germline CDR1 is WNHNN and CDR2 SYGVQD (reference sequence). The CDR3 covers 12 residues. V was clipped by 3 bases and J by 6 bases, with 9 bases between them. CDR3 region: CASSEGQGEQYF. CDR3 nucleotides: TGCGCCAGCAGTGAAGGGCAGGGCGAGCAGTACTTC.

Remarks on this clone: The junction and the germline gene differ at one end; a read error may be behind it. The gene calls are TRBV7-9 and TRBJ2-3; 11 bases are shared with TRBD2. This CDR3 is built from 17 residues. Germline values: CDR1 SEHNR, CDR2 FQNEAQ (reference sequence). The CDR3 reads CAGSLGVAGGPIDTQYF. CDR3 sequence (DNA): TGTGCCGGCAGCTTAGGGGTAGCGGGAGGGCCTATAGATACGCAGTATTTT.

The chain is built from TRBV11-2 and TRBJ2-6; D gene ambiguous. V dropped 4 bases and J dropped 0 bases, with 4 bases sitting between them. CDR1 is SGHAT and CDR2 is FQNNGV in the germline V gene. CDR3 length equals 14 residues. The CDR3 protein is CASSSNSGANVLTF. Here the CDR3 DNA reads TGTGCCAGCAGCTCCAACTCTGGGGCCAACGTCCTGACTTTC. The entire variable domain, with the rest obtained from reference TRBV11-2 and TRBJ2-6, is as follows: EAGVAQSPRYKIIEKRQSVAFWCNPISGHATLYWYQQILGQGPKLLIQFQNNGVVDDSQLPKDRFSAERLKGVDSTLKIQPAKLEDSAVYLCASSSNSGANVLTFGAGSRLTVL.

The V and J genes are TRBV1 and TRBJ2-7. TRBV1 is termed a pseudogene. The CDR3 is 15 residues long. CDR3 nucleotides: TGCACCAGCAGCCCCTGGCTGGCTAATCTATACGAGCAGTACTTC. Its protein product is CTSSPWLANLYEQYF.

DNA for the CDR3: TGTGCCAGCAGGGAGGCGGGGGGTGCGACAGATACGCAGTATTTT. Amino acids: CASREAGGATDTQYF. V gene TRBV2 combines with J gene TRBJ2-3; 8 bases are a match to TRBD2. Losses at the gene ends were 6 bases for V and 3 bases for J; bases not matched to a gene: 8. Germline CDR1 reads SNHLY; CDR2 reads FYNNEI. The CDR3 consists of 15 residues.

J is TRBJ1-2 and V is TRBV2; D uncertain. Trimming cost V 4 bases and J 5 bases, with 5 bases left between them. The CDR3 is 11 residues long. Germline V lookup: CDR1 SNHLY, CDR2 FYNNEI. The CDR3 loop reads CASSARYGYTF. The CDR3 nucleotides read TGTGCCAGCAGTGCACGGTATGGCTACACCTTC.

The CDR3 sequence is CASRGSSGSLDTQYF. CDR3 DNA: TGCGCCAGCAGGGGGTCTAGCGGGAGCCTAGATACGCAGTATTTT. J is TRBJ2-3 and V is TRBV5-1; 10 nucleotides agree with TRBD2. CDR1 SGHRS and CDR2 YFSETQ come from the germline V gene. This CDR3 is built from 15 residues. J was trimmed by 5 bases and V by 5 bases; bases with no gene match: 8.

V is TRBV6-1 and J is TRBJ1-3, with a possible D match to TRBD1 (5 bases). The CDR3 runs 17 residues. The germline V gene has CDR1 MNHNS and CDR2 SASEGT. Trimming took off 2 bases at V and 4 bases at J, with 18 bases between the two ends. The CDR3 reads CASSEWGSSITGNTIYF. The CDR3 bases are TGTGCCAGCAGTGAATGGGGCAGCAGCATTACAGGAAACACCATATATTTT.

The rearrangement links TRBV5-1 to TRBJ2-3; TRBD1 aligns across 7 bases. The V and J ends lost 3 bases and 5 bases, in that order; junction bases with no gene match: 18. The CDR3 loop spans 18 amino acids. The germline CDR1 and CDR2 sequences are SGHRS and YFSETQ. This CDR3 is CASSSTVGTGTVQDTQYF. The CDR3 nucleotides are TGCGCCAGCAGCTCTACAGTGGGGACCGGGACAGTTCAAGATACGCAGTATTTT.

The chain has TRBV5-4 and TRBJ2-3; tentative D call: TRBD1 (6 bases). Trimming removed 0 bases from V and 4 bases from J, with 15 bases in between. Germline CDR1 and CDR2: SGHNT and YYREEE (reference sequence). CDR3 length equals 16 residues. CDR3 nucleotides: TGTGCCAGCAGCTTGGCCGTGGGGGCGAGAGCAGATACGCAGTATTTT. This gives the protein CASSLAVGARADTQYF.

The V call is TRBV5-1, the J call TRBJ1-2, with D possibly being TRBD1 (6 bases). The CDR3 runs to 15 residues. CDR1 is SGHRS, CDR2 YFSETQ, per germline. With 0 bases removed from V and 3 bases from J, the gap between germline ends came to 12 bases. In DNA, the CDR3 is TGCGCCAGCAGCTTGGAGTCAGGGGCCTACTATGGCTACACCTTC. Amino acids: CASSLESGAYYGYTF. The whole variable domain, remainder taken from reference TRBV5-1 and TRBJ1-2, is KAGVTQTPRYLIKTRGQQVTLSCSPISGHRSVSWYQQTPGQGLQFLFEYFSETQRNKGNFPGRFSGRQFSNSRSEMNVSTLELGDSALYLCASSLESGAYYGYTFGSGTRLTVV.

V gene TRBV7-2 combines with J gene TRBJ1-2; no firm D call. Trimming cost V 5 bases and J 7 bases, with 20 bases left between them. Germline V CDR1 and CDR2: SGHTA, FQGNSA. The CDR3 extends over 15 amino acids. The CDR3 protein is CASSPQLVNWSGYTF. CDR3 coding DNA: TGTGCCAGCAGCCCTCAGTTGGTGAATTGGAGTGGCTACACCTTC.

V and J are TRBV15 and TRBJ1-2; TRBD1 agrees at 7 bases. The CDR3 has 18 amino acids. V was pared by 5 bases and J by 3 bases, with 18 bases of the junction left unmatched. The germline gives CDR1 LNHNV, CDR2 YYDKDF (reference sequence). Written as DNA, the CDR3 is TGTGCCACCAGCCCCCGGGACAGCTACAGCAAATTCGACTATGGCTACACCTTC. It yields the protein CATSPRDSYSKFDYGYTF.

The chain carries TRBV29-1 and TRBJ2-3, with 7 positions matching TRBD2. Germline values: CDR1 SQVTM, CDR2 ANQGSEA. The V gene end was trimmed by 5 bases and the J gene end by 4 bases; junction bases not matched to a gene: 9. The CDR3 contains 14 residues. CDR3 loop: CSVRTSVLPDTQYF. The CDR3 DNA sequence: TGCAGCGTTCGGACTAGTGTGCTCCCAGATACGCAGTATTTT.

In its sample, this clone was seen once. CDR3 in amino acids: CASSDLGEGGTDTQYF. The CDR3 bases are TGTGCCAGCAGTGATCTGGGGGAGGGTGGTACAGATACGCAGTATTTT. The chain joins TRBV6-1 to TRBJ2-3; 7 bases agree with TRBD2. The ends lost 3 bases at V and 3 bases at J; junction bases unmatched: 9. CDR1 and CDR2 from the germline V gene are MNHNS and SASEGT. CDR3 size: 16 residues.